This TCR beta chain appears in the sequencing data of a study of blood T cell repertoires in COVID-19. The data were produced by immunoSEQ multiplex PCR, yet TCRdb's version contains in-frame clones alone and is incomplete. The repertoire consists of approximately 210,000 clones, with roughly 89% occurring once and the leading ten covering approximately 2.1%. The CDR3 is 16 amino acids. Germline V gives CDR1 LNHNV, CDR2 YYDKDF (reference sequence). The V gene lost 1 base and the J gene lost 1 base, with 13 bases spanning the gap. The clonotype comes from a man aged 30 to 39 who had recovered from COVID-19. Source material: peripheral blood. The J gene is TRBJ2-5, the V gene TRBV15; no definite D call. This chain's CDR3 is CATSRGTGSGQETQYF. The CDR3 bases are TGTGCCACCAGCAGAGGCACCGGGTCGGGCCAAGAGACCCAGTACTTC.